A selection of T cell receptor beta chains follows, all from one sample in a study of T cells in Graves' hyperthyroidism and ophthalmopathy. MiXCR, applied by TCRdb to the multiplex PCR reads, yields one record per CDR3 protein. This table has about 200,000 distinct CDR3 sequences, around 17% appearing once. Material: blood. All receptors derive from a woman between 45 and 60 years old with Graves' hyperthyroidism. The CDR3 runs from the conserved cysteine through the conserved F or W. Each record gives: V gene, D gene, clone size, J gene, CDR3 length, CDR3 DNA, CDR3 protein. A D gene is named only where the DNA matches it firmly. Expanded clones are given a class, and other clones once, few, many or no size at all.

v_call: TRBV18
d_call: NA
clone_size: few
j_call: TRBJ1-1
cdr3_length: 14
cdr3_nt: TGTGCCAGCTCACCAGGGAGAGTGAGCACTGAAGCTTTCTTT
cdr3_aa: CASSPGRVSTEAFF

v_call: TRBV20-1
d_call: TRBD2
clone_size: many
j_call: TRBJ2-7
cdr3_length: 14
cdr3_nt: TGCAGTGCTAGGGGGACTAGCGGAACCTACGAGCAGTACTTC
cdr3_aa: CSARGTSGTYEQYF

v_call: TRBV3-1
d_call: TRBD2
clone_size: many
j_call: TRBJ2-1
cdr3_length: 18
cdr3_nt: TGTGCCAGCAGCCAAGACAGGCGACTAGCGGGACCCTACAATGAGCAGTTCTTC
cdr3_aa: CASSQDRRLAGPYNEQFF

v_call: TRBV29-1
d_call: NA
clone_size: many
j_call: TRBJ1-1
cdr3_length: 13
cdr3_nt: TGCAGCGTTGAAACCGGAGGGGGGACTGAAGCTTTCTTT
cdr3_aa: CSVETGGGTEAFF

v_call: TRBV7-2
d_call: TRBD2
clone_size: few
j_call: TRBJ2-3
cdr3_length: 16
cdr3_nt: TGTGCCAGCAGCCTACGGACTAGCGGGATCACAGATACGCAGTATTTT
cdr3_aa: CASSLRTSGITDTQYF

v_call: TRBV9
d_call: NA
clone_size: NA
j_call: TRBJ2-7
cdr3_length: 14
cdr3_nt: TGTGCCAGCAGCGCCTCTTCATTCGGCTACGAGCAGTACTTC
cdr3_aa: CASSASSFGYEQYF

v_call: TRBV9
d_call: NA
clone_size: many
j_call: TRBJ1-1
cdr3_length: 13
cdr3_nt: TGTGCCAGCAGCGTAAGTGAGATCCATGAAGCTTTCTTT
cdr3_aa: CASSVSEIHEAFF

v_call: TRBV30
d_call: NA
clone_size: NA
j_call: TRBJ2-5
cdr3_length: 16
cdr3_nt: TGTGCCTGGACCCCATGGGACAAGGTCGGGAAAGAGACCCAGTACTTC
cdr3_aa: CAWTPWDKVGKETQYF

v_call: TRBV6-2/TRBV6-3
d_call: NA
clone_size: NA
j_call: TRBJ1-5
cdr3_length: 13
cdr3_nt: TGTGCCAGCAGTTATACGGGTTATCAGCCCCAGCATTTT
cdr3_aa: CASSYTGYQPQHF

v_call: TRBV6-5
d_call: NA
clone_size: many
j_call: TRBJ1-1
cdr3_length: 18
cdr3_nt: TGTGCCAGCAGTTACTCGAAGCCAGGTTCGAATTGGATGAGCGAAGCTTTCTTT
cdr3_aa: CASSYSKPGSNWMSEAFF

v_call: TRBV5-1
d_call: NA
clone_size: many
j_call: TRBJ2-3
cdr3_length: 14
cdr3_nt: TGCGCCAGCAGCTTGGCGGGACTTCTCGATACGCAGTATTTT
cdr3_aa: CASSLAGLLDTQYF

v_call: TRBV27
d_call: NA
clone_size: many
j_call: TRBJ2-7
cdr3_length: 14
cdr3_nt: TGTGCCAGCTGGGACGGAAGTACATCCTACGAGCAGTACTTC
cdr3_aa: CASWDGSTSYEQYF

v_call: TRBV28
d_call: NA
clone_size: many
j_call: TRBJ1-1
cdr3_length: 12
cdr3_nt: TGTGCCAGCGGGAGTCTGGGCGCTGAAGCTTTCTTT
cdr3_aa: CASGSLGAEAFF

v_call: TRBV19
d_call: NA
clone_size: few
j_call: TRBJ2-2
cdr3_length: 15
cdr3_nt: TGTGCCAGTAGTCTACGAGGGGAGAACACCGGGGAGCTGTTTTTT
cdr3_aa: CASSLRGENTGELFF

v_call: TRBV7-3
d_call: NA
clone_size: NA
j_call: TRBJ2-5
cdr3_length: 12
cdr3_nt: TGTGCCAGCGGGAACAACCAAGAGACCCAGTACTTC
cdr3_aa: CASGNNQETQYF

v_call: TRBV6-1
d_call: NA
clone_size: NA
j_call: TRBJ2-5
cdr3_length: 14
cdr3_nt: TGTGCCAGCCGGTTGGGCGGCCATGGGGAGACCCAGTACTTC
cdr3_aa: CASRLGGHGETQYF

v_call: TRBV12-3/TRBV12-4
d_call: NA
clone_size: NA
j_call: TRBJ1-2
cdr3_length: 15
cdr3_nt: TGTGCCAGCAGTTTATTCTCAGGGGTCATCTATGGCTACACCTTC
cdr3_aa: CASSLFSGVIYGYTF